This T cell receptor beta chain derives from a study of shared clonotypes between healthy human individuals (dated by TCRdb to 2020 to 2021). With respect to the entire study: A couple of women and a few men aged 18 to 49 years were included in the cohort. For each donor, three plates each were used for CD4 naive and CD4 memory, two plates were used for CD8 naive, and one plate was used for CD8 memory. Different laboratories and diverse techniques were used to prepare libraries and sequence TCR repertoires, to increase sequencing depth and limit assay-specific biases. Per donor, leukapheresis produced somewhere between about 0.9 and 9.5 billion PBMCs. To estimate repertoire size and how much clonotypes are shared between individuals, the study performed deep sequencing of blood TCR repertoires from roughly five healthy adults.

Donors were healthy HIV-negative adults with no recently reported acute infections or vaccinations. Every donor was a Caucasian adult residing in Nashville, Tennessee, USA. CD4+ T cells were enriched through magnetic negative selection, after which naive cells were positively selected on CD45RA and the remaining negative fraction served as the memory subset. Blood was collected by leukapheresis, and PBMCs were isolated by Ficoll-Histopaque density gradient centrifugation and then cryopreserved in liquid nitrogen vapor phase. Analytical flow cytometry was used to check the purity and quantity of each magnetically sorted T cell population. Each sorted fraction had its genomic DNA isolated and then quantified by UV absorbance on a Nanodrop 2000c. What the research found in general, with its limitations: About 5% of naive CD4, approximately 3.7% of naive CD8, approximately 2.2% of memory CD4, and more than 0.35% of memory CD8 clonotypes were shared across several donors. Compared with non-shared clonotypes, clonotypes shared by all four sorted-subset donors had higher generation probabilities. Even with the large sequencing depth, rarefaction of the sorted-subset datasets indicated that sequencing was incomplete. Sampling was restricted to blood, and TCR repertoires in tissue are likely to differ from TCR repertoires in blood. The small number of donors limited the genetic and exposure-history diversity represented. Estimated clonotype richness was generally larger for naive than for memory subsets. Pairwise subsampling indicated that sequencing depth was expected to affect the degree of clonotype sharing among donors.

There are 20 amino acids in the CDR3, from cysteine to phenylalanine inclusive. Only the CDR3 DNA stays, 60 bases, in frame from base 1. The germline V gene provides CDR1 LGHNA and CDR2 YSLEER. The junction shows trimming of 0 bases on V and 1 base on J, plus 19 bases between the germline ends. Using the deep immunoSEQ assay, multiplex PCR amplified TCR CDR3 regions from genomic DNA. For each cell subset, the extracted genomic DNA was distributed evenly across all wells of several immunoSEQ 96-well plates, and each plate served as one replicate. For sorted subsets, about 220 ng of genomic DNA, equivalent to 30,000 or so T cell genomes, went into each replicate PCR. Purified libraries were quantified with a Qubit 3.0 fluorometer, sized on a Bioanalyzer 2100, and re-quantified with the KAPA Library Quantification kit. Every immunoSEQ 96-well plate was sequenced on a separate single-read 150-cycle Illumina NextSeq 550 flow cell. For the original study's pipeline: Because only junctional sequences without quality scores were contained in the immunoSEQ output, filtering matching that applied to full-length reads could not be performed. To assign V/J genes and CDR3, sequences were annotated against IMGT germline references using PyIR, a Python wrapper for IgBLAST v1.9. Reads were filtered out if the reads had weak V/J assignments (E-value above 1e-6), no CDR3, stop codons, out-of-frame junctions, or ambiguous translated residues. A V3J clonotype was defined by an identical inferred V gene, J gene, and CDR3 amino acid sequence. Percentage overlap between repertoires was computed as shared unique clonotypes divided by the size of the smaller repertoire. Repertoire richness was assessed with RTK rarefaction, the Chao1 estimator, and Recon v2.1 estimates of unobserved clonotypes. OLGA was used to compute generation probabilities for all TCRbeta clonotypes that the gDNA method yielded from a few donors. This immuneACCESS table, as held by TCRdb, lists in-frame sequences with V and J called but not all clones. Of the missing ones, under half trace to an unresolved V gene in checked studies; the others have no known cause. From that table come the V and J calls and clone size; the DNA was used to work out D and trimming. Counted in this sample were about 2.4 million clones; over 85% of them appeared once. Of the sample, about 0.38% is held by the ten largest clones.

Regarding this clone: Its recognized antigen is unknown. Per-nucleotide qualities are absent, and no much larger clonotype sits a single base away.

Rearrangement joined TRBV4-3 to TRBJ2-6, with the D gene too uncertain to name. This clonotype was obtained from a man between 18 and 35 years old in good health. Some clones in this sample may be carry-over from other donors' samples. Material: naive CD4+ T cells from PBMCs. Read against the paper, the sample's cell subset or site label means: CD45RA+ positively selected. The CDR3 here reads CASSQERLGRKASGANVLTF. The DNA is TGCGCCAGCAGCCAAGAACGTTTAGGACGGAAGGCTTCTGGGGCCAACGTCCTGACTTTC.